The clone carrying this T cell receptor beta chain was seen only a few times. What it binds is unknown. The data derive from a study of T cell repertoires in cytomegalovirus infection. Study in general: In the study, CMV epitopes included recently identified HLA-C-restricted and well-studied HLA-B-restricted ones.

The CDR3 runs to 15 residues. CDR1 and CDR2 from the germline V gene are MNHEY and SMNVEV (reference sequence). Trimming cost V 2 bases and J 7 bases; bases outside gene matches: 5. MiXCR, applied by TCRdb to the reads, yields one record per CDR3 protein. In the table there are about a million distinct CDR3 sequences, roughly 31% of which are singletons. The receptor comes from a human donor in good health (CMV status not recorded). Some clones in this sample may be carry-over from other donors' samples. The chain joins TRBV27 to TRBJ1-5; TRBD1 matches at 10 bases. The sample was cultured CD8+ T cells from PBMCs, taken from culture after CMV antigen stimulation. The CDR3 loop is CASSLGTGEHQPQHF. DNA of the CDR3: TGTGCCAGCAGTTTAGGGACAGGGGAGCACCAGCCCCAGCATTTT.